This TCR beta chain originates from a study of blood T cells in healthy people across ages. Whole-study results and caveats: Greater diversity and more naive CD4+ cells were seen in long-lived donors than in aged donors.

The length of the CDR3 is 13 residues. Germline CDR1 is LGHNA and CDR2 is YSLEER. V lost 1 base and J 3 bases, leaving 7 bases between the germline ends. Combining a sample-barcoded 5' primer with a J-beta primer mix, a second PCR ran for roughly 7 to 12 cycles. The template-switch adaptor was a 5' adaptor with 12 random nucleotides. It tagged each cDNA molecule. TCRdb re-called the 5' RACE reads through MiXCR, storing one row per CDR3 protein. The repertoire has around 1,600,000 distinct CDR3 sequences, roughly two fifths of them found once; the top ten carry 4%. Remarks on this clonotype: The antigen remains undetermined.

This sequence originates from a woman in her late teens or twenties in good health. Specimen: blood. This chain uses TRBV4-3 with TRBJ2-7; D not resolved. The CDR3 spells CASSQVNGYEQYF. The CDR3 DNA sequence: TGCGCCAGCAGCCAAGTTAATGGCTACGAGCAGTACTTC.